Following are 16 T cell receptor beta chains from one sample sequenced in a study of Graves' ophthalmopathy and Graves' hyperthyroidism. Amplified TCR beta CDR3 regions were obtained using RNA transcripts as template. In the first round, RT-PCR was carried out with HTBI primers, and a multiplex PCR formed the second round. TCRdb redid the calling of the multiplex PCR reads with MiXCR, one entry per CDR3 protein. Among 150,000 to 200,000 distinct CDR3 sequences, roughly two fifths were seen once, and the ten largest hold around 8.9%. Sequences were obtained from peripheral blood. These receptors originate from a man in his thirties or forties with Graves' ophthalmopathy.

This clonotype was seen a few times. CDR3 coding DNA: TGTGCCACCAGTGACCACGCCGGGACAGGGGAAAAGACCCAGTACTTC. Translation: CATSDHAGTGEKTQYF. This chain links TRBV24-1 with TRBJ2-5, with 10 bases that match TRBD1. CDR1 KGHDR and CDR2 SFDVKD come from the germline V gene. V lost 4 bases, J lost 6 bases, and 10 bases stayed unmatched. The CDR3 runs 16 residues.

The chain carries TRBV6-1 and TRBJ2-5, with D perhaps given as TRBD1 or TRBD2 (6 bases each). CDR1 and CDR2 (germline): MNHNS, SASEGT. The CDR3 is 14 residues long. CDR3 DNA sequence: TGTGCAACCGACCGGGGGCTGGGGAGGGAGACCCAGTACTTC. It specifies CATDRGLGRETQYF.

The V and J genes are TRBV6-5 and TRBJ2-3, with 9 positions matching TRBD2. Looked up from germline, CDR1 is MNHEY and CDR2 is SVGAGI. V dropped 2 bases and J dropped 6; count of bases not matched to a gene: 9. The CDR3 runs 16 residues. CDR3 coding DNA: TGTGCCAGCAGTTACCCAGCGGGGGCGGGAGGGGATACGCAGTATTTT. Translating gives CASSYPAGAGGDTQYF.

This clonotype has at least ten counts. CDR3 sequence reads: CASSLTDGSYEQYF. The CDR3 nucleotides read TGTGCCAGCAGTCTGACGGACGGCTCCTACGAGCAGTACTTC. The chain has TRBV28 and TRBJ2-7; no firm D call. Germline CDR1 reads MDHEN; CDR2 reads SYDVKM. V lost 5 bases to trimming and J lost 0 bases, with 11 bases between them. The CDR3 has 14 residues. The full variable domain, in which reference TRBV28 and TRBJ2-7 provide the parts outside the CDR3, is DVKVTQSSRYLVKRTGEKVFLECVQDMDHENMFWYRQDPGLGLRLIYFSYDVKMKEKGDIPEGYSVSREKKERFSLILESASTNQTSMYLCASSLTDGSYEQYFGPGTRLTVT.

This clonotype was seen many times. V and J are TRBV28 and TRBJ1-2; D possibly corresponds to TRBD1 (6 bases). The length of the CDR3 is 16 residues. V lost 3 bases and J lost 4, with 18 bases in between. Germline CDR1 MDHEN, CDR2 SYDVKM. The CDR3 loop is CASSFAAGGALYGYTF. CDR3 coding DNA: TGTGCCAGCAGTTTTGCCGCGGGGGGGGCCCTCTATGGCTACACCTTC.

This clonotype was recorded at least ten times. This sequence joins TRBV4-2 and TRBJ1-5; D is possibly TRBD1 (5 bases). This CDR3 comprises 14 residues. In germline, CDR1 is LGHNA, CDR2 YNFKEQ. Trimming took off 5 bases at V and 1 base at J, with 9 bases between the two ends. The DNA of the CDR3 is TGTGCCAGCAGCGCCCGGGACAGCAATCAGCCCCAGCATTTT. This codes for CASSARDSNQPQHF.

The chain couples TRBV15 to TRBJ1-5; TRBD1 aligns across 8 bases. Germline-derived CDR1 and CDR2 are LNHNV and YYDKDF (reference sequence). This CDR3 has 17 amino acids. The V gene end was trimmed by 0 bases and the J gene end by 2 bases; junction bases not matched to a gene: 6. DNA of the CDR3: TGTGCCACCAGCAGAGATAAGGACAGGGTAGGCAATCAGCCCCAGCATTTT. Encoded protein: CATSRDKDRVGNQPQHF.

The chain has TRBV27 and TRBJ2-7, with TRBD1 matching 7 bases. The trim removed 8 bases at V and 2 bases at J, leaving 9 bases unmatched. Per the germline V gene, CDR1 is MNHEY and CDR2 is SMNVEV (reference sequence). The CDR3 contains 14 residues. This CDR3 is CASRPGQTAYEQYF. For the CDR3, the DNA is TGTGCCAGCCGACCGGGACAGACAGCCTACGAGCAGTACTTC.

This clonotype has at least ten counts. The rearrangement uses TRBV6-5 and TRBJ2-2; 9 bases line up with TRBD2. The V gene's germline CDR1 is MNHEY and CDR2 SVGAGI. V lost 0 bases and J lost 7; bases outside the gene matches: 6. The CDR3 has 16 amino acids. For the CDR3, the DNA is TGTGCCAGCAGTTACTCAGGCGGGGGGGGATTCGGGGAGCTGTTTTTT. Amino acid sequence: CASSYSGGGGFGELFF.

This clonotype was counted ten times or more. V usage is TRBV4-1 and J usage is TRBJ1-5; D is unclear. The V gene lost 0 bases and the J gene lost 0 bases, with 6 bases spanning the gap. CDR1 and CDR2 (germline): MGHRA, YSYEKL. This CDR3 is built from 15 residues. CDR3 sequence (DNA): TGCGCCAGCAGCCAAGAGCCGTATAGCAATCAGCCCCAGCATTTT. Translated, it gives CASSQEPYSNQPQHF.

This clonotype showed up many times. The chain has TRBV19 and TRBJ1-1; D ambiguous. CDR1 is LNHDA, CDR2 SQIVND, per germline (reference sequence). The CDR3 runs 17 residues. Trimming cost V 5 bases and J 5 bases, with 24 bases left between them. The CDR3 nucleotides read TGTGCCAGTAGTCCTCGAGGAGGTGGGTACGTTCGGACTGAAGCTTTCTTT. It is translated as CASSPRGGGYVRTEAFF. The complete variable domain, with remaining parts taken from reference TRBV19 and TRBJ1-1, reads DGGITQSPKYLFRKEGQNVTLSCEQNLNHDAMYWYRQDPGQGLRLIYYSQIVNDFQKGDIAEGYSVSREKKESFPLTVTSAQKNPTAFYLCASSPRGGGYVRTEAFFGQGTRLTVV.

This chain connects TRBV12-3 or TRBV12-4 to TRBJ2-2; 10 nucleotides agree with TRBD2. CDR3 length: 19 residues. V trimming: 4 bases; J trimming: 3 bases; junction bases outside the gene matches: 14. The CDR3 sequence: CASSSGGLALLRDTGELFF. CDR3 sequence (DNA): TGTGCCAGCAGTTCCGGGGGACTAGCGCTTCTAAGGGACACCGGGGAGCTGTTTTTT.

This clonotype was seen ten or more times. The chain carries TRBV12-3 or TRBV12-4 and TRBJ1-2; D may be TRBD1 (5 bases). CDR3 size: 13 residues. V was pared by 3 bases and J by 8 bases, with 13 bases between. The CDR3 DNA sequence: TGTGCCAGCAGTTTGGACTGGGACGGCGGCTACACCTTC. The encoded protein is CASSLDWDGGYTF.

This clonotype showed up many times. V is TRBV18 and J is TRBJ1-6; D gene ambiguous. The V end lost 4 bases, the J end lost 2 bases, and 12 bases lay between the germline ends. The V gene's germline CDR1 is KGHSH and CDR2 LQKENI. The CDR3 is 16 residues long. CDR3 sequence: CASSLTGRPYNSPLHF. DNA of the CDR3: TGTGCCAGCTCACTGACTGGACGGCCCTATAATTCACCCCTCCACTTT.

The CDR3 spells CASSGGRENYGYTF. CDR3 nucleotides: TGTGCCAGCAGTGGTGGCAGGGAGAACTATGGCTACACCTTC. The rearrangement uses TRBV6-1 and TRBJ1-2; possibly TRBD1 for D (5 bases). V was trimmed by 4 bases and J by 2 bases, leaving 11 bases between them. In germline, CDR1 is MNHNS, CDR2 SASEGT. This CDR3 spans 14 amino acids.

The V and J genes are TRBV24-1 and TRBJ2-1; TRBD1 matches 9 bases. This CDR3 spans 13 amino acids. Germline CDR1 reads KGHDR; CDR2 reads SFDVKD. The V segment lost 9 bases and the J segment 9 bases; nucleotides outside the gene matches: 8. The CDR3 nucleotides read TGTGCCACCGAAACGGGACAGGGAGGTGAGCAGTTCTTC. As protein: CATETGQGGEQFF.